Below, 10 T cell receptor beta chains from the same sample are listed, as sequenced in a study of blood T cell repertoires in COVID-19. Profiling relied on immunoSEQ multiplex PCR, and the TCRdb table lists in-frame clones only, not all of them. Of about 45,000 clones detected, almost 90% appear once; the ten largest clones hold 14%. Sequenced sample: peripheral blood. The source is a human donor in a cohort sampled during active COVID-19.

The chain has TRBV12-3 or TRBV12-4 and TRBJ2-7; no clear D gene. V dropped 3 bases and J dropped 4 bases, with 10 bases sitting between them. The CDR3 covers 13 residues. The CDR3 protein is CASSFSYVYEQYF. CDR3 in DNA: TGTGCCAGCAGTTTCAGTTACGTGTACGAGCAGTACTTC.

Sample share makes this clone medium-sized. The chain is built from TRBV9 and TRBJ1-2, with D unclear. Germline CDR1 SGDLS, CDR2 YYNGEE. V lost 2 bases and J lost 1, with 12 bases in between. The CDR3 length is 15 residues. This chain's CDR3 is CASSVTDTLNYGYTF. DNA for the CDR3: TGTGCCAGCAGCGTCACAGATACACTTAACTATGGCTACACCTTC.

V is TRBV5-4 and J is TRBJ1-1, with D perhaps TRBD1 (5 bases). The CDR3 loop spans 12 amino acids. CDR1 and CDR2 from the germline V gene are SGHNT and YYREEE (reference sequence). The V end was cut by 0 bases, the J end by 12 bases, with 12 bases between. CDR3 in amino acids: CASSLAQGLTFF. In DNA form, the CDR3 reads TGTGCCAGCAGCTTGGCCCAGGGTCTGACTTTCTTT.

The rearrangement links TRBV7-9 to TRBJ1-2; no clear D gene. The CDR3 is 13 residues long. The germline V gene encodes CDR1 SEHNR and CDR2 FQNEAQ (reference sequence). The V gene lost 3 bases and the J gene lost 8 bases, with 13 bases spanning the gap. CDR3: CASSFREGGGYTF. CDR3 nucleotides: TGTGCCAGCAGCTTTCGGGAGGGCGGGGGCTACACCTTC.

V and J are TRBV4-2 and TRBJ2-7; D gene ambiguous. Germline CDR1 and CDR2: LGHNA and YNFKEQ. CDR3 length: 14 residues. With 1 base removed from V and 0 bases from J, the gap between germline ends came to 7 bases. CDR3 bases: TGTGCCAGCAGCCAAGGCTACGGCTCCTACGAGCAGTACTTC. Protein product: CASSQGYGSYEQYF.

This clone was seen a few times. The V call is TRBV27, the J call TRBJ2-1, with D perhaps matching TRBD1 (5 bases). The germline V gene has CDR1 MNHEY and CDR2 SMNVEV (reference sequence). The CDR3 covers 14 residues. Between the trimmed V and J ends, which lost 5 bases and 5 bases, there was a span of 13 bases. The CDR3 sequence: CASSPGSNHNEQFF. The DNA of the CDR3 is TGTGCCAGCAGTCCAGGGTCCAACCACAATGAGCAGTTCTTC.

The gene calls are TRBV4-1 and TRBJ1-1; D gene ambiguous. CDR3 length: 15 amino acids. Trimming removed 1 base from V and 3 bases from J, with 12 bases in between. Germline CDR1 is MGHRA and CDR2 is YSYEKL. CDR3 nucleotide sequence: TGCGCCAGCAGCCAAGGCGAATGGAGGGACACTGAAGCTTTCTTT. Its protein is CASSQGEWRDTEAFF.

The rearrangement uses TRBV9 and TRBJ2-3; 8 positions match TRBD1. V shed 3 bases, J shed 5 bases, and the junction held 8 bases outside the gene matches. The CDR3 totals 15 residues. The germline V gene has CDR1 SGDLS and CDR2 YYNGEE. DNA for the CDR3: TGTGCCAGCAGCGAGGACAGGGAGGTGGGAGATACGCAGTATTTT. It codes for CASSEDREVGDTQYF.

Only a few counts were recorded for this clone. The chain carries TRBV9 and TRBJ1-6, with 11 nucleotides matching TRBD1. The CDR3 spans 15 residues. V was clipped by 4 bases and J by 6 bases; unmatched bases: 3. Germline CDR1 reads SGDLS; CDR2 reads YYNGEE. The CDR3 spells CASSPGQGGNSPLHF. CDR3 in DNA: TGTGCCAGCAGCCCGGGACAGGGGGGTAATTCACCCCTCCACTTT.

The chain carries TRBV12-5 and TRBJ2-3, with TRBD1 matching 7 bases. Germline V gene lookup returns CDR1 LGHNT and CDR2 FRNRAP. Trimming cost V 4 bases and J 5 bases; bases outside gene matches: 12. CDR3 length: 16 amino acids. Here the CDR3 reads CASGSGTAGVIDTQYF. For the CDR3, the DNA is TGTGCTAGTGGTTCGGGGACAGCCGGGGTTATAGATACGCAGTATTTT.